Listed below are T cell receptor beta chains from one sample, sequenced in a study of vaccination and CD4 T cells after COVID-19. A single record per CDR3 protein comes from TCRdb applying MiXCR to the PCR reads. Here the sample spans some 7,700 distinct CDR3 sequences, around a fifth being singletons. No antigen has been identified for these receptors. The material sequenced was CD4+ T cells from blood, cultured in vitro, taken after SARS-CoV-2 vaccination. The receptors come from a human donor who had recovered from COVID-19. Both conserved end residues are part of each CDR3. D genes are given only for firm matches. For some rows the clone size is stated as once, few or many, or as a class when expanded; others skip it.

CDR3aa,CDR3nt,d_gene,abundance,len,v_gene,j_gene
CASSQEESRTLNNSPLHF,TGCGCCAGCAGCCAAGAAGAGAGCCGGACGCTAAATAATTCACCCCTCCACTTT,.,.,18,TRBV4-3,TRBJ1-6
CASSLSAAAFAHNEQFF,TGTGCCAGCAGTTTATCCGCCGCGGCTTTTGCCCACAATGAGCAGTTCTTC,.,medium-sized,17,TRBV28,TRBJ2-1
CASTAGLVTGELFF,TGTGCCAGTACCGCTGGACTAGTCACCGGGGAGCTGTTTTTT,TRBD2,.,14,TRBV19,TRBJ2-2
CASSITGTVYEQYF,TGTGCCAGCAGCATTACCGGGACGGTCTACGAGCAGTACTTC,.,.,14,TRBV5-6,TRBJ2-7
CATEEYGTQYF,TGTGCCACCGAAGAGTACGGGACCCAGTACTTC,.,medium-sized,11,TRBV24-1,TRBJ2-5
CASSLVSPPEETQYF,TGTGCCAGCAGCTTAGTTTCTCCCCCGGAAGAGACCCAGTACTTC,.,medium-sized,15,TRBV7-6,TRBJ2-5
CASSEWQGLLAGTDGEQYF,TGCGCCAGCAGTGAGTGGCAGGGGTTACTAGCGGGGACTGATGGCGAGCAGTACTTC,TRBD2,medium-sized,19,TRBV10-1,TRBJ2-7
CSQSGGVNTEVFF,TGCAGTCAATCAGGGGGAGTGAACACTGAAGTTTTCTTT,TRBD1,.,13,TRBV20-1,TRBJ1-1
CSVGTGPNYGYTF,TGCAGCGTGGGGACAGGGCCTAACTATGGCTACACCTTC,TRBD1,.,13,TRBV29-1,TRBJ1-2
CASSSPLGRVNTGELFF,TGTGCCAGCAGTTCTCCCCTAGGCAGGGTGAACACCGGGGAGCTGTTTTTT,.,.,17,TRBV6-5,TRBJ2-2
CASSRGTSGAYEQYF,TGTGCCAGCAGCAGGGGGACTAGCGGCGCCTACGAGCAGTACTTC,TRBD2,few,15,TRBV5-4,TRBJ2-7
CASSQTNRGQGVGEQYF,TGTGCCAGCAGCCAAACGAATAGGGGACAGGGGGTGGGCGAGCAGTACTTC,TRBD1,medium-sized,17,TRBV4-2,TRBJ2-7
CASSLGQGTTYEQYF,TGCGCCAGCAGCTTGGGTCAGGGGACGACCTACGAGCAGTACTTC,.,.,15,TRBV5-1,TRBJ2-7
CANKVGLAHNEQFF,TGTGCCAACAAGGTGGGACTAGCCCACAATGAGCAGTTCTTC,TRBD2,.,14,TRBV19,TRBJ2-1
CAISELNEQYF,TGTGCCATCAGTGAGTTAAATGAGCAGTACTTC,.,few,11,TRBV10-3,TRBJ2-7
CASSSDRGYNEQFF,TGTGCCAGCAGCTCGGACAGGGGCTACAATGAGCAGTTCTTC,TRBD1,many,14,TRBV7-9,TRBJ2-1
CASSILGAGVGANEQFF,TGTGCCAGTAGTATCCTCGGTGCGGGGGTGGGGGCCAATGAGCAGTTCTTC,.,.,17,TRBV19,TRBJ2-1
CASSTGQGTYEQYF,TGCGCCAGCAGCACGGGACAGGGGACCTACGAGCAGTACTTC,TRBD1,.,14,TRBV5-1,TRBJ2-7
CASSPRDTDNEQFF,TGTGCCAGCAGCCCGAGGGACACTGACAATGAGCAGTTCTTC,.,many,14,TRBV7-9,TRBJ2-1
CASSQDSGFAYEQYF,TGCGCCAGCAGCCAAGACTCGGGGTTTGCCTACGAGCAGTACTTC,.,.,15,TRBV4-1,TRBJ2-7
CASRRVPNNEQFF,TGTGCCAGTAGGAGGGTTCCAAACAATGAGCAGTTCTTC,.,few,13,TRBV19,TRBJ2-1
CASSLRGYGYTF,TGTGCCAGCAGCTTAAGGGGCTATGGCTACACCTTC,.,many,12,TRBV7-2,TRBJ1-2
CASRSTGSGHQPQHF,TGTGCCAGCAGATCCACAGGGAGCGGTCATCAGCCCCAGCATTTT,.,many,15,TRBV6-1,TRBJ1-5
CATSRDTTRTPQRTQYF,TGTGCCACCAGCAGAGATACCACTAGGACTCCCCAACGCACGCAGTATTTT,.,.,17,TRBV15,TRBJ2-3
CASSLFSSYEQYF,TGTGCCAGCAGCTTATTTAGCTCCTACGAGCAGTACTTC,.,.,13,TRBV11-1,TRBJ2-7
CASSYVIRRTSRGGNEQFF,TGTGCCAGCAGCTACGTCATTAGGCGGACCTCAAGGGGTGGCAATGAGCAGTTCTTC,.,.,19,TRBV7-2,TRBJ2-1
CASSAPTTGWAQPQHF,TGTGCCAGCAGTGCCCCTACTACAGGGTGGGCTCAGCCCCAGCATTTT,.,few,16,TRBV28,TRBJ1-5
CASSEYTGHNEQFF,TGTGCCAGCAGTGAATATACAGGGCACAATGAGCAGTTCTTC,.,medium-sized,14,TRBV6-1,TRBJ2-1
CASTSGRGFGYTF,TGTGCCAGCACATCGGGCAGGGGGTTTGGCTACACCTTC,TRBD1,few,13,TRBV11-2,TRBJ1-2
CSVGIGGRAGEQFF,TGCAGCGTTGGCATCGGCGGGAGGGCCGGTGAGCAGTTCTTC,TRBD2,few,14,TRBV29-1,TRBJ2-1
CSARDAGGANNEQFF,TGCAGTGCTAGAGATGCGGGGGGGGCCAACAATGAGCAGTTCTTC,TRBD2,few,15,TRBV20-1,TRBJ2-1
CASSSTGTAYSPLHF,TGTGCCAGCAGCTCCACCGGGACAGCATATTCACCCCTCCACTTT,TRBD1,medium-sized,15,TRBV7-8,TRBJ1-6
CASIAGGTGELFF,TGTGCCAGCATAGCGGGGGGGACCGGGGAGCTGTTTTTT,TRBD2,.,13,TRBV25-1,TRBJ2-2
CASSKAPWREGKDEQFF,TGTGCCAGCAGCAAAGCGCCATGGCGGGAAGGGAAGGATGAGCAGTTCTTC,.,.,17,TRBV21-1,TRBJ2-1
CASTSRQGNGYTF,TGTGCCAGCACCTCGAGGCAGGGGAATGGCTACACCTTC,.,large,13,TRBV28,TRBJ1-2
CASSQGYYEQYF,TGTGCCAGCAGTCAGGGGTACTACGAGCAGTACTTC,.,medium-sized,12,TRBV6-1,TRBJ2-7
CASSPNPGDYEQYF,TGTGCCAGCAGCCCCAACCCTGGGGACTACGAGCAGTACTTC,.,medium-sized,14,TRBV7-6,TRBJ2-7
CASSAGDGYTF,TGTGCCAGCTCAGCGGGCGATGGCTACACCTTC,.,.,11,TRBV18,TRBJ1-2
CASSLEEGMGNQPQHF,TGTGCCAGCAGCTTAGAAGAGGGGATGGGCAATCAGCCCCAGCATTTT,.,medium-sized,16,TRBV7-9,TRBJ1-5
CASRSTGADGYAF,TGTGCCAGCAGGTCAACAGGGGCGGATGGCTACGCCTTC,TRBD1,.,13,TRBV6-1,TRBJ1-2
CASSSVPIPVNTEAFF,TGTGCCAGCAGTTCAGTGCCAATCCCGGTGAACACTGAAGCTTTCTTT,.,.,16,TRBV28,TRBJ1-1
CASSERDTYNSPLHF,TGTGCCAGCAGTGAGCGGGACACCTATAATTCACCCCTCCACTTT,.,few,15,TRBV6-1,TRBJ1-6
CASSLGVTQPQHF,TGTGCCAGCAGTTTGGGGGTTACTCAGCCCCAGCATTTT,.,few,13,TRBV28,TRBJ1-5
CSPQAGSSYNEQFF,TGCAGTCCCCAAGCGGGAAGCTCCTACAATGAGCAGTTCTTC,TRBD2,.,14,TRBV20-1,TRBJ2-1
CASSLAGVRYGGYTF,TGTGCCAGCAGCTTGGCCGGCGTAAGGTACGGTGGCTACACCTTC,.,.,15,TRBV5-4,TRBJ1-2
CASSLNRNSPLHF,TGTGCCAGCAGCTTGAACCGTAATTCACCCCTCCACTTT,.,many,13,TRBV7-2,TRBJ1-6
CASSGGADPDTQYF,TGTGCCAGCAGTGGGGGGGCCGATCCAGATACGCAGTATTTT,.,few,14,TRBV6-1,TRBJ2-3
CASSYRADTQYF,TGTGCCAGCAGCTACAGGGCAGATACGCAGTATTTT,.,medium-sized,12,TRBV7-9,TRBJ2-3